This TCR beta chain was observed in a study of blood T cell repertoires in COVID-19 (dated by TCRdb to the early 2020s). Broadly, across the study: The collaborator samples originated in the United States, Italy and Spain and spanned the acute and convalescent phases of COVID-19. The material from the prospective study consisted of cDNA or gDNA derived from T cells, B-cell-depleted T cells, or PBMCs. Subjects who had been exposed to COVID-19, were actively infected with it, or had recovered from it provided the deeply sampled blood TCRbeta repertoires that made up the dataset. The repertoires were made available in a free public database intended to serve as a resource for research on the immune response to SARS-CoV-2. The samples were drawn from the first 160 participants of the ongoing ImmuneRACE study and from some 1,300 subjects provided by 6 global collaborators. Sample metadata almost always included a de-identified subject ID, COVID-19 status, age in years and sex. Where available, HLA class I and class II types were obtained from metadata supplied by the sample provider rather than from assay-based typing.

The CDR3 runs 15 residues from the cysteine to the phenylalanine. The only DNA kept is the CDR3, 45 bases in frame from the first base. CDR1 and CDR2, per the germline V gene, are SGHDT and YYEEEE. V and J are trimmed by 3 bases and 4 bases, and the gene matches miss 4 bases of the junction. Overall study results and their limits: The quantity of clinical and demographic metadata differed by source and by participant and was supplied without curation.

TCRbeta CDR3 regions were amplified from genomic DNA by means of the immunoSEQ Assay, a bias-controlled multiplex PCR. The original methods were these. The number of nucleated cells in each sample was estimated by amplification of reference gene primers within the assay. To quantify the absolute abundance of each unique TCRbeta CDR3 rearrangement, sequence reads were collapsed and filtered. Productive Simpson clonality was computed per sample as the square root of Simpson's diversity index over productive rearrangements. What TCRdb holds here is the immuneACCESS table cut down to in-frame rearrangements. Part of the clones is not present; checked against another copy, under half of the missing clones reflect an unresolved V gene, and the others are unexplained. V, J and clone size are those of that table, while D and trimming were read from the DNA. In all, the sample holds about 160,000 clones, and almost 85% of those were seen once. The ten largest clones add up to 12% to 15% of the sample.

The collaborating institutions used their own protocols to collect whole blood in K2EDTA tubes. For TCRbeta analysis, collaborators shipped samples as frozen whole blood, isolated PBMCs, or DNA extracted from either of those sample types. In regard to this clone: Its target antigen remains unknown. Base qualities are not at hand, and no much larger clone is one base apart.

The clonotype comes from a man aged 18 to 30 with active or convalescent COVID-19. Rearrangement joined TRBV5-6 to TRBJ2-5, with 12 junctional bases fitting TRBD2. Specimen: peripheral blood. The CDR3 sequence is CASSSLAGGGETQYF. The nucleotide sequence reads TGTGCCAGCAGCTCTCTAGCGGGAGGGGGAGAGACCCAGTACTTC.